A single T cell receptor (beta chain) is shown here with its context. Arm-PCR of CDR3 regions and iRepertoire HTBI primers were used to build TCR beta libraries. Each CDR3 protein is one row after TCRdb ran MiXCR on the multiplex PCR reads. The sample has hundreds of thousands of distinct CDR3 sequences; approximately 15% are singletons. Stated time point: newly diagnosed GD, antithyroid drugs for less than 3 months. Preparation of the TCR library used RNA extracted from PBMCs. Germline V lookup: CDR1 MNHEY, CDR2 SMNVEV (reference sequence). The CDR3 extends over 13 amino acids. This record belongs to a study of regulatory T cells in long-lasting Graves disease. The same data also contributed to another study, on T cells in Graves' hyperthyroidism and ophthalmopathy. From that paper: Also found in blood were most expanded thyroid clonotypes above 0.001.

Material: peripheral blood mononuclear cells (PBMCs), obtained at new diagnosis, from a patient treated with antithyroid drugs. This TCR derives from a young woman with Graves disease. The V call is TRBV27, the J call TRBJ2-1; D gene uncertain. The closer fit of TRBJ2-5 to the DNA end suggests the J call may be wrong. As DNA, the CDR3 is TGTGCCAGCAGTTCCACCAAGGGAGAGACCCAGTACTTC. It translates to CASSSTKGETQYF.